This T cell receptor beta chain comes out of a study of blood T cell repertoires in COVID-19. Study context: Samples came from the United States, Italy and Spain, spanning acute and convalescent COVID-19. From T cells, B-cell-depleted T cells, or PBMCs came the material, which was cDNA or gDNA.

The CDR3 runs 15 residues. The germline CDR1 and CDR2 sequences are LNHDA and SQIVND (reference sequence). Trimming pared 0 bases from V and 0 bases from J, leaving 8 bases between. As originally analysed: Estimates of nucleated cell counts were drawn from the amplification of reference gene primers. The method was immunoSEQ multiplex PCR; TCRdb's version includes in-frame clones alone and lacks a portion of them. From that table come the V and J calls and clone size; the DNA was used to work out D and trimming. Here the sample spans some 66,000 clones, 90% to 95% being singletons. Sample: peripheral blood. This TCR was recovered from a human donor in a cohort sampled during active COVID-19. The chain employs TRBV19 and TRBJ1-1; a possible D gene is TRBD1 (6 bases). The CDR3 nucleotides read TGTGCCAGTAGTATAGATAGGGACATGAACACTGAAGCTTTCTTT. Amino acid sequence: CASSIDRDMNTEAFF. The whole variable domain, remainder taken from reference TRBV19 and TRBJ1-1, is DGGITQSPKYLFRKEGQNVTLSCEQNLNHDAMYWYRQDPGQGLRLIYYSQIVNDFQKGDIAEGYSVSREKKESFPLTVTSAQKNPTAFYLCASSIDRDMNTEAFFGQGTRLTVV.